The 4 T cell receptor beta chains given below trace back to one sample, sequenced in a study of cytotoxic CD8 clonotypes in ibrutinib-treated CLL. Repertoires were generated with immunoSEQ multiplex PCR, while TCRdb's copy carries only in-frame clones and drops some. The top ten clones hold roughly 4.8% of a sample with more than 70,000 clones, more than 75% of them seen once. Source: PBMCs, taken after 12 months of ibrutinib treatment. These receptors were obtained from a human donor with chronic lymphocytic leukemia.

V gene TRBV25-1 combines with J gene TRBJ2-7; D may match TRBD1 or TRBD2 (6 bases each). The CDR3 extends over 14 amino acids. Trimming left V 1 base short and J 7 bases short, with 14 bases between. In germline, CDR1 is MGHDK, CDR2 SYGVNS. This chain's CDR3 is CASSEFGGLGEQYF. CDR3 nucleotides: TGTGCCAGCAGTGAATTTGGGGGGCTGGGGGAGCAGTACTTC.

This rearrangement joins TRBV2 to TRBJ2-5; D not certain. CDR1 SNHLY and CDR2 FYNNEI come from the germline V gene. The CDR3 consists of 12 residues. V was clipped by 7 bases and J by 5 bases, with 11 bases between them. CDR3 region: CASTDPRETQYF. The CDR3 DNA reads TGTGCCAGCACTGACCCCCGTGAGACCCAGTACTTC.

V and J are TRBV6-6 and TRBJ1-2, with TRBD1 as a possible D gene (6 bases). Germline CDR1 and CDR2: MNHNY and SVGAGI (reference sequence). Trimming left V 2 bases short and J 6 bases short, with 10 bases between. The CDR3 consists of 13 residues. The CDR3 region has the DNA TGTGCCAGCAGTTACCCGGGGGCAGATGGCTACACCTTC. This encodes CASSYPGADGYTF.

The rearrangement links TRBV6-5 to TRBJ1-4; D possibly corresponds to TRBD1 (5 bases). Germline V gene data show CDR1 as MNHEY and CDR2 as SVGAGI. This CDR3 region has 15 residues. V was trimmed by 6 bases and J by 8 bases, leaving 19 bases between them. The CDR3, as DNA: TGTGCCAGCAGCCTCACCGGGACCCAGCGGGAAAAACTGTTTTTT. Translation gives CASSLTGTQREKLFF.